This is a list of T cell receptor beta chains from one sample in a study of blood T cell repertoires in COVID-19. Sequencing used immunoSEQ multiplex PCR; TCRdb keeps in-frame clones, though not all of them. The sample records fewer than 350,000 clones, about nine tenths being singletons. Specimen: PBMCs or T cells enriched from blood (not recorded which). These TCRs come from a man in his fifties or sixties who had recovered from COVID-19. Both conserved end residues are part of each CDR3. The order of the fields is J gene, D gene, clone size, V gene, CDR3 DNA, CDR3 protein. D genes are given only for firm matches. Some rows mark clone size as missing; the rest say once, few, many or name a class of expanded clone.

J gene: TRBJ2-7
D gene: .
clone size: .
V gene: TRBV6-5
CDR3 DNA: TGTGCCAGCAGTCGGCTGGGGGCCTCCTACGAGCAGTACTTC
CDR3 protein: CASSRLGASYEQYF

J gene: TRBJ1-1
D gene: TRBD1
clone size: .
V gene: TRBV27
CDR3 DNA: TGTGCCAGCAGTTTGTTCACGGGACAGGGGGCTCTGGGCACTGAAGCTTTCTTT
CDR3 protein: CASSLFTGQGALGTEAFF

J gene: TRBJ2-3
D gene: .
clone size: .
V gene: TRBV30
CDR3 DNA: TGTGCCTGGAGTGTTGAGGTTACAGATACGCAGTATTTT
CDR3 protein: CAWSVEVTDTQYF

J gene: TRBJ2-3
D gene: .
clone size: once
V gene: TRBV5-1
CDR3 DNA: TGCGCCAGCAGCCCGTATACCGGGACAAATACAGATACGCAGTATTTT
CDR3 protein: CASSPYTGTNTDTQYF

J gene: TRBJ1-1
D gene: TRBD1
clone size: .
V gene: TRBV30
CDR3 DNA: TGTGCCTGGAGTGTAGGAGGGACAGCCAGATCCTTGAACACTGAAGCTTTCTTT
CDR3 protein: CAWSVGGTARSLNTEAFF

J gene: TRBJ1-5
D gene: TRBD1
clone size: .
V gene: TRBV5-6
CDR3 DNA: TGTGCCAGCAGCCGAGGGACAGGGGCGGGTCAGCCCCAGCATTTT
CDR3 protein: CASSRGTGAGQPQHF

J gene: TRBJ1-5
D gene: .
clone size: .
V gene: TRBV6-2/TRBV6-3
CDR3 DNA: TGTGCCAGCAGTTACTCGAGTATCCTGGCGGGGTGGGATCAGCCCCAGCATTTT
CDR3 protein: CASSYSSILAGWDQPQHF

J gene: TRBJ1-5
D gene: TRBD1
clone size: few
V gene: TRBV27
CDR3 DNA: TGTGCCAGCAGGCCCGGGACAGCAAATCAGCCCCAGCATTTT
CDR3 protein: CASRPGTANQPQHF

J gene: TRBJ1-5
D gene: .
clone size: .
V gene: TRBV6-5
CDR3 DNA: TGTGCCAGCAGTCCAGAATCAGATCCCCCCCAGCCCCAGCATTTT
CDR3 protein: CASSPESDPPQPQHF

J gene: TRBJ2-5
D gene: .
clone size: .
V gene: TRBV5-1
CDR3 DNA: TGCGCCAGCAGCTCCTCACTAGTGAACCCCGGAGAGACCCAGTACTTC
CDR3 protein: CASSSSLVNPGETQYF

J gene: TRBJ1-1
D gene: .
clone size: .
V gene: TRBV7-2
CDR3 DNA: TGTGCCAGCAGCTCCCTGCGGGGTAACACTGAAGCTTTCTTT
CDR3 protein: CASSSLRGNTEAFF

J gene: TRBJ1-6
D gene: TRBD1
clone size: .
V gene: TRBV19
CDR3 DNA: TGTGCCAGTAGTATCTTGGACAGGGTGCCACCCCTCCACTTT
CDR3 protein: CASSILDRVPPLHF

J gene: TRBJ1-2
D gene: .
clone size: .
V gene: TRBV28
CDR3 DNA: TGTGCCACCACGTTGAGGTCGTCATATGGCTACACCTTC
CDR3 protein: CATTLRSSYGYTF

J gene: TRBJ1-4
D gene: .
clone size: .
V gene: TRBV30
CDR3 DNA: TGTGCCTGGAGTCCCCTGAGGGGGATAGGGGAAAAACTGTTTTTT
CDR3 protein: CAWSPLRGIGEKLFF

J gene: TRBJ2-1
D gene: .
clone size: .
V gene: TRBV24-1
CDR3 DNA: TGTGCCACCAGTGATTCAACAGGAATACACTACAATGAGCAGTTCTTC
CDR3 protein: CATSDSTGIHYNEQFF

J gene: TRBJ1-3
D gene: .
clone size: .
V gene: TRBV15
CDR3 DNA: TGTGCCACCAGCAGGGGGGGGAACACCATATATTTT
CDR3 protein: CATSRGGNTIYF

J gene: TRBJ2-7
D gene: .
clone size: .
V gene: TRBV13
CDR3 DNA: TGTGCCAGCAGCTTAGACCAGGGTTTCTACGAGCAGTACTTC
CDR3 protein: CASSLDQGFYEQYF